A selection of T cell receptor beta chains follows, all from one sample in a study of cytomegalovirus exposure and HLA in healthy donors. Data came from immunoSEQ multiplex PCR; TCRdb stores just in-frame clones and leaves some out. The repertoire consists of over 100,000 clones, with 76% occurring once and the leading ten covering approximately 1.8%. Sequencing was performed on PBMCs. These receptors all come from a female donor in good health and CMV-seropositive. Both conserved end residues are part of each CDR3.

v_call,cdr3_aa
TRBV7-9,CASSLMQYNSPLHF
TRBV7-9,CASSISATTGKDGYTF
TRBV6-1,CASSESSYNSPLHF
TRBV15,CATSRGRGEDNEQFF
TRBV5-1,CASSLRGGVTMNTEAFF
TRBV28,CASREAKNIQYF
TRBV11-3,CASSFTSGSTDTQYF
TRBV5-4,CASSNGDRGQNQPQHF
TRBV19,CASSPGGPYEQYF
TRBV7-6,CASSLAGAEGNTIYF
TRBV5-4,CASRPTVEGWYEKLFF
TRBV2,CASLRASGTDTQYF
TRBV21-1,CASSSPTFDRKKANYGYTF
TRBV7-3,CSSSNRDSSYNEQFF